These 9 T cell receptor beta chains were sequenced from one sample in a study of identical twins. TCRdb redid the calling of the 5' RACE reads with MiXCR, one entry per CDR3 protein. The table lists 1.5 million to 2 million distinct CDR3 sequences, more than 30% of them singletons. What was sequenced was cord blood. These receptors were obtained from a newborn girl in good health.

This clonotype has more than one count but fewer than ten. This sequence joins TRBV6-6 and TRBJ1-6, with D perhaps matching TRBD1 (6 bases). V lost 6 bases and J 6 bases, leaving 15 bases between the germline ends. This CDR3 is 15 amino acids long. Looked up from germline, CDR1 is MNHNY and CDR2 is SVGAGI (reference sequence). CDR3 loop: CASRSAGHFNSPLHF. In DNA, the CDR3 is TGTGCCAGCAGGTCTGCGGGACACTTTAATTCACCCCTCCACTTT.

This clonotype has just a few counts. This chain joins TRBV7-2 and TRBJ1-4; 9 nucleotides match TRBD1. This CDR3 is built from 14 residues. Germline CDR1 and CDR2: SGHTA and FQGNSA. V trimming: 5 bases; J trimming: 7 bases; junction bases outside the gene matches: 5. CDR3 sequence: CASSVDRGSEKLFF. CDR3 bases: TGTGCCAGCAGCGTCGACAGGGGGAGTGAAAAACTGTTTTTT.

This clonotype occurred once. J is TRBJ2-5 and V is TRBV3-1, with TRBD2 matching over 14 bases. The V segment lost 4 bases and the J segment 5 bases; nucleotides outside the gene matches: 6. The CDR3 loop spans 16 amino acids. Germline loops: CDR1 LGHDT, CDR2 YNNKEL (reference sequence). The CDR3 region has the DNA TGTGCCAGCAGCCCGACTAGCGGGGGGGCCACGGAGACCCAGTACTTC. This encodes CASSPTSGGATETQYF.

The chain has TRBV6-5 and TRBJ1-5; no reliable D call. Per germline, CDR1 MNHEY and CDR2 SVGAGI. Trimming shortened V by 2 bases and J by 3 bases, and 14 bases separated the two germline ends. The CDR3 has 16 residues. CDR3 region: CASSYVLEAINQPQHF. The CDR3 DNA sequence: TGTGCCAGCAGTTACGTCCTGGAAGCTATCAATCAGCCCCAGCATTTT.

Concerning this clonotype: A junction end diverges from the germline sequence, so it may reflect a read error. CDR3 amino acids: CSARGDSPYERYF. The CDR3 DNA reads TGCAGTGCTAGAGGAGACAGCCCCTACGAGCGGTACTTC. The V gene is TRBV20-1, the J gene TRBJ2-7, with a possible D match to TRBD1 (5 bases). Per the germline V gene, CDR1 is DFQATT and CDR2 is SNEGSKA (reference sequence). This CDR3 comprises 13 residues.

This clonotype has only a few counts. The J gene is TRBJ2-4, the V gene TRBV21-1; the table's D gene call, TRBD2, was not cross checked with the DNA. The J call may not be correct, given that the DNA end is closer to TRBJ2-5. TRBV21-1 is a listed pseudogene. The CDR3 consists of 15 residues. CDR3 amino acids: CASSKGTSWRETQYF. CDR3 nucleotides: TGTGCCAGCAGCAAGGGGACTAGCTGGAGAGAGACCCAGTACTTC.

J is TRBJ1-2 and V is TRBV6-5, with 9 bases that match TRBD1. CDR1 and CDR2 from the germline V gene are MNHEY and SVGAGI. The CDR3 spans 14 residues. V shed 5 bases, J shed 1 base, and the junction held 2 bases outside the gene matches. The CDR3 DNA sequence: TGTGCCAGCAGTAGGACAGGGGATAACTATGGCTACACCTTC. It codes for CASSRTGDNYGYTF.

This clonotype was picked up a small number of times. This sequence joins TRBV20-1 and TRBJ2-5; 7 positions agree with TRBD1. Unmatched junction bases numbered 6, after V lost 2 bases and J lost 3 bases. Germline V gene data show CDR1 as DFQATT and CDR2 as SNEGSKA (reference sequence). CDR3 length equals 14 residues. The CDR3, as DNA: TGCAGTGCTAGAAAAGGGACAGTCGAAGAGACCCAGTACTTC. It translates to CSARKGTVEETQYF.

This clonotype was detected ten times or more. This chain joins TRBV5-1 and TRBJ2-1; D ambiguous. Germline V gene data show CDR1 as SGHRS and CDR2 as YFSETQ. The CDR3 contains 11 residues. The germline V and J ends were trimmed by 2 bases and 7 bases, with 4 bases remaining between them. CDR3 nucleotides: TGCGCCAGCAGCTTTGGGAATGAGCAGTTCTTC. This codes for CASSFGNEQFF.